Shown below are 10 T cell receptor beta chains from a single sample sequenced in a study of T-cell reconstitution after alpha-beta-depleted transplantation in children. Unique molecular identifiers were incorporated during preparation of the TCRbeta library. TCRdb fed the PCR reads into MiXCR, producing one record per CDR3 protein. The sample contains around 190,000 distinct CDR3 sequences, about 7% of which appear only once. The starting material was PBMCs, obtained before TCRalphabeta/CD19-depleted stem cell transplant. These receptors originate from a boy between 2 and 10 years old with acute lymphoblastic leukemia, due to receive a stem cell transplant.

This clonotype was recorded many times. The gene calls are TRBV28 and TRBJ2-3; D is possibly TRBD1 (5 bases). This CDR3 is built from 13 residues. The germline V gene encodes CDR1 MDHEN and CDR2 SYDVKM. The V and J ends lost 6 bases and 5 bases respectively, with 12 bases between them. This CDR3 is CASRVRARDTQYF. The CDR3 DNA follows: TGTGCCAGCAGGGTCAGGGCAAGAGATACGCAGTATTTT.

This clonotype was seen many times. The chain has TRBV4-1 and TRBJ2-7; TRBD1 agrees at 11 bases. V gave up 0 bases and J gave up 6 bases; unmatched junction bases: 7. The length of the CDR3 is 16 residues. From germline, CDR1 is MGHRA and CDR2 YSYEKL. CDR3 residues: CASSQDLGTGGSEQYF. CDR3 DNA: TGCGCCAGCAGCCAAGACCTGGGGACAGGGGGATCCGAGCAGTACTTC.

On this clonotype: Possible read error: a much larger clone is one base away. This chain links TRBV6-1 with TRBJ2-5; no clear D. Germline assignment: CDR1 MNHNS and CDR2 SASEGT. V lost 8 bases and J lost 6, with 13 bases in between. The CDR3 is 12 amino acids. The CDR3 here is CASSDLVKTQYF. CDR3 DNA: TGTGCCAGCTCCGACCTGGTGAAGACCCAGTACTTC.

The sample holds a few counts of this clonotype. This rearrangement joins TRBV11-2 to TRBJ1-2; 7 bases match TRBD1. Germline CDR1 reads SGHAT; CDR2 reads FQNNGV. After removal of 5 bases from V and 5 bases from J, the junction contained 20 bases not matched to a gene. CDR3 size: 18 residues. In nucleotides, the CDR3 is TGTGCCAGCAGCCTAATCGGCGGGACAGAGGGTGCCCTTTATGGCTACACCTTC. It specifies CASSLIGGTEGALYGYTF. Variable domain in full (rest from reference TRBV11-2 and TRBJ1-2): EAGVAQSPRYKIIEKRQSVAFWCNPISGHATLYWYQQILGQGPKLLIQFQNNGVVDDSQLPKDRFSAERLKGVDSTLKIQPAKLEDSAVYLCASSLIGGTEGALYGYTFGSGTRLTVV.

This clonotype was observed a few times. The genes are TRBV15 and TRBJ2-5; D perhaps matches TRBD1 (5 bases). CDR1 LNHNV and CDR2 YYDKDF come from the germline V gene (reference sequence). The CDR3 loop spans 15 amino acids. V was clipped by 5 bases and J by 0 bases, with 13 bases between them. The CDR3: CATSPRPGYQETQYF. In DNA, the CDR3 is TGTGCCACCAGCCCCAGACCAGGGTACCAAGAGACCCAGTACTTC.

With respect to this clonotype: A read error is possible here, since a much larger clone lies one base away. V is TRBV7-2 and J is TRBJ2-7, with D tentatively TRBD2 (5 bases). V lost 1 base and J lost 4, with 8 bases in between. The CDR3 extends over 13 amino acids. From germline, CDR1 is SGHTA and CDR2 FQGNSA. CDR3 DNA: TGTGCCAGCAGCTTAGTCCAGCGGTACGAGCAGTACTTC. Its translation is CASSLVQRYEQYF.

There are many counts of this clonotype. V gene TRBV29-1 combines with J gene TRBJ2-3; 14 nucleotides agree with TRBD2. Germline values: CDR1 SQVTM, CDR2 ANQGSEA. After removal of 3 bases from V and 4 bases from J, the junction contained 6 bases not matched to a gene. This CDR3 is built from 16 residues. In DNA, the CDR3 is TGCAGCGTTGAGGGACTAGCGGGAGTAATAGCAGATACGCAGTATTTT. This sequence encodes CSVEGLAGVIADTQYF.

This clonotype came up many times. The genes are TRBV12-3 or TRBV12-4 and TRBJ2-3; 9 positions match TRBD2. The CDR3 has 16 amino acids. The J segment lost 2 bases and the V segment lost 3 bases, leaving 6 bases of the junction unmatched. Here the CDR3 reads CASSFRTSEPTDTQYF. The DNA of the CDR3 is TGTGCCAGCAGTTTCCGGACTAGCGAGCCCACAGATACGCAGTATTTT.

This clonotype was picked up many times. CDR3 nucleotide sequence: TGTGCCAGCAGTTCCTCAGGGTGGCGAGGCACTGAAGCTTTCTTT. Translated: CASSSSGWRGTEAFF. The rearrangement joins TRBV28 to TRBJ1-1, with D perhaps matching TRBD1 (5 bases). The V end was cut by 4 bases, the J end by 4 bases, with 16 bases between. CDR3 length: 15 amino acids. Germline V gene data show CDR1 as MDHEN and CDR2 as SYDVKM.

This clonotype was counted many times. The chain combines TRBV7-9 with TRBJ1-1; no definite D call. Germline V gene sequence: CDR1 SEHNR, CDR2 FQNEAQ (reference sequence). This CDR3 has 15 residues. Trimming shortened V by 3 bases and J by 2 bases, and 13 bases separated the two germline ends. In nucleotides, the CDR3 is TGTGCCAGCAGCTTTGAAGGACGTCCAAACACTGAAGCTTTCTTT. Residues: CASSFEGRPNTEAFF.